Listed here are 3 T cell receptor beta chains from one sample, sequenced in a study of T cell changes during pregnancy in multiple sclerosis. Libraries were prepared by immunoSEQ multiplex PCR; TCRdb keeps only in-frame clonotypes and omits some of them. The data hold 50,000 to 70,000 clones, with roughly 91% observed a single time. The sample consisted of peripheral blood, taken after pregnancy. The receptors here all came from a female donor in good health, enrolled as a control in a pregnancy study.

The chain carries TRBV5-6 and TRBJ1-3; 7 bases match TRBD1. This CDR3 spans 15 amino acids. Looked up from germline, CDR1 is SGHDT and CDR2 is YYEEEE. J gave up 1 base and V 2 bases, and 3 bases lay outside the gene matches. The CDR3 DNA reads TGTGCCAGCAGCTTCGAGACAGGGTCTGGAAACACCATATATTTT. Translating gives CASSFETGSGNTIYF.

In DNA, the CDR3 is TGTGCCAGCCTACCGACGGGACAGGGAACAGATACGCAGTATTTT. Amino acid sequence: CASLPTGQGTDTQYF. The V gene is TRBV27, the J gene TRBJ2-3, with 9 bases that match TRBD1. V lost 8 bases, J lost 3 bases, and 9 bases stayed unmatched. The V gene's germline CDR1 is MNHEY and CDR2 SMNVEV (reference sequence). The CDR3 is 15 amino acids.

The V call is TRBV25-1, the J call TRBJ2-3; D possibly corresponds to TRBD2 (5 bases). The CDR3 runs to 12 residues. Germline CDR1 and CDR2: MGHDK and SYGVNS. V lost 6 bases and J lost 2, with 6 bases in between. CDR3 DNA: TGTGCCAGCAGCGGGGACACAGATACGCAGTATTTT. The encoded protein is CASSGDTDTQYF.